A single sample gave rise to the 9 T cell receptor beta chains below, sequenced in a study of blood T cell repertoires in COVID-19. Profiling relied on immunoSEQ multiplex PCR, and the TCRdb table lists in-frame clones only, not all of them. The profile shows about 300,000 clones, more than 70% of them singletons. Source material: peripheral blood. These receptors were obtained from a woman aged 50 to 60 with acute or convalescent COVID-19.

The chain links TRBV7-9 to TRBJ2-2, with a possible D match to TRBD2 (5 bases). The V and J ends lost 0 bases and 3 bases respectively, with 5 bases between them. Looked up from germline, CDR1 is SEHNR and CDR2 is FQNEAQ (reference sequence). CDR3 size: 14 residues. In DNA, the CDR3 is TGTGCCAGCAGCTTAGCTAGCGACACCGGGGAGCTGTTTTTT. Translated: CASSLASDTGELFF.

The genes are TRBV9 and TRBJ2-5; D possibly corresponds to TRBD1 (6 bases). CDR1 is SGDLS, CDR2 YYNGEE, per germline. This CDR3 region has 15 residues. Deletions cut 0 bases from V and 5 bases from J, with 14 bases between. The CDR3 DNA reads TGTGCCAGCAGCGTAGGGACAGCCGTTGGGGAGACCCAGTACTTC. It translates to CASSVGTAVGETQYF.

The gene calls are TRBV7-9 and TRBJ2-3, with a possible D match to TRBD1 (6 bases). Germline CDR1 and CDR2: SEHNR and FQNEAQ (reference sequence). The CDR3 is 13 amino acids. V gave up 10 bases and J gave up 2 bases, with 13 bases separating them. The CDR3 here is CANGDNFTDTQYF. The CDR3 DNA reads TGTGCCAACGGGGACAATTTCACAGATACGCAGTATTTT. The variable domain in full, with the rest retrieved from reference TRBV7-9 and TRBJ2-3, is DTGVSQNPRHKITKRGQNVTFRCDPISEHNRLYWYRQTLGQGPEFLTYFQNEAQLEKSRLLSDRFSAERPKGSFSTLEIQRTEQGDSAMYLCANGDNFTDTQYFGPGTRLTVL.

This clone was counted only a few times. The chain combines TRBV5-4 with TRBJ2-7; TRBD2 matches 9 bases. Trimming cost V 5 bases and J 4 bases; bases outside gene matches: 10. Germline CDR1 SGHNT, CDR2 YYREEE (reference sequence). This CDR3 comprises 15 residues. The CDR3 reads CASSRERGELYEQYF. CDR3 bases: TGTGCCAGCAGTCGCGAGCGGGGGGAATTATACGAGCAGTACTTC. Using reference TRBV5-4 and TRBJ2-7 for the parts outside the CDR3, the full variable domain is ETGVTQSPTHLIKTRGQQVTLRCSSQSGHNTVSWYQQALGQGPQFIFQYYREEENGRGNFPPRFSGLQFPNYSSELNVNALELDDSALYLCASSRERGELYEQYFGPGTRLTVT.

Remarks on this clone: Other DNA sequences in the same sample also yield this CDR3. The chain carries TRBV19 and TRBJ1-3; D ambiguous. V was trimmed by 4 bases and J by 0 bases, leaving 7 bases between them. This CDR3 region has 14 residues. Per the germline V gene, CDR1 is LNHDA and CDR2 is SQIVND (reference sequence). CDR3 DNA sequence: TGTGCCAGTAGTACAGGCGTCTCTGGAAACACCATATATTTT. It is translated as CASSTGVSGNTIYF.

CDR3 protein: CSSSGTGSREPQHF. For the CDR3, the DNA is TGCAGTTCAAGTGGGACAGGCAGTAGGGAGCCCCAGCATTTT. The chain uses TRBV20-1 and TRBJ1-5; 8 positions agree with TRBD1. Per germline, CDR1 DFQATT and CDR2 SNEGSKA (reference sequence). The V segment lost 8 bases and the J segment 8 bases; nucleotides outside the gene matches: 14. The CDR3 runs to 14 residues.

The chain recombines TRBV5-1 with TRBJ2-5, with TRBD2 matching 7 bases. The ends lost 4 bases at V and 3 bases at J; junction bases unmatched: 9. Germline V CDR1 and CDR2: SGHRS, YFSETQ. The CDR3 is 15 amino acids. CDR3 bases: TGCGCCAGCAGCCATAGGGAGCGGGAAAAAGAGACCCAGTACTTC. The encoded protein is CASSHREREKETQYF.

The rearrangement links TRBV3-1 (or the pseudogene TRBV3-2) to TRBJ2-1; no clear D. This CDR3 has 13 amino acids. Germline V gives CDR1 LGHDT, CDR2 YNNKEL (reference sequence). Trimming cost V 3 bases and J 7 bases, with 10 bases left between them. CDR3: CASSQRLRNEQFF. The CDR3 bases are TGTGCCAGCAGCCAGAGGTTGCGGAATGAGCAGTTCTTC.

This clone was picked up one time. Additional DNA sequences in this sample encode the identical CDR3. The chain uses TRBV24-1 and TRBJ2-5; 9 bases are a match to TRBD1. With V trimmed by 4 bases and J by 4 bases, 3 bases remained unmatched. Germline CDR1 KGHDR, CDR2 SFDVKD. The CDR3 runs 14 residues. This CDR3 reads CATSDPGQGETQYF. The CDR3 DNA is TGTGCCACCAGTGACCCGGGACAGGGAGAGACCCAGTACTTC.